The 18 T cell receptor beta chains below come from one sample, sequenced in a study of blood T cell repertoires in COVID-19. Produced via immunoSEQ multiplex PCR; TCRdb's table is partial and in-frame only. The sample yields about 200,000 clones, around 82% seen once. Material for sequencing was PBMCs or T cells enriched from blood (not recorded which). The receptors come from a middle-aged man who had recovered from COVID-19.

The CDR3 DNA sequence: TGTGCCAGCAGCTTATATCTAGACGACAATGAGCAGTTCTTC. Translated: CASSLYLDDNEQFF. The rearrangement uses TRBV13 and TRBJ2-1; unclear D gene. This CDR3 region has 14 residues. The V gene's germline CDR1 is PRHDT and CDR2 FYEKMQ (reference sequence). Trimming left V 2 bases short and J 5 bases short, with 10 bases between.

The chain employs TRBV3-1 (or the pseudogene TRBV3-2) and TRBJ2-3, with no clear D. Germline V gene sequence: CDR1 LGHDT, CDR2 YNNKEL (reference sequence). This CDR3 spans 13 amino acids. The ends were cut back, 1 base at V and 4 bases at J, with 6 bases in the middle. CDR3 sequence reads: CASSQGTADTQYF. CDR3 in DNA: TGTGCCAGCAGCCAAGGTACGGCAGATACGCAGTATTTT.

The CDR3 sequence is CASSPQPGLEFYEQYF. In DNA form, the CDR3 reads TGTGCCAGCTCACCGCAACCGGGACTAGAGTTCTACGAGCAGTACTTC. The J gene is TRBJ2-7, the V gene TRBV18; TRBD2 agrees at 8 bases. CDR3 size: 16 residues. The germline gives CDR1 KGHSH, CDR2 LQKENI. V lost 3 bases to trimming and J lost 3 bases; unmatched junction nucleotides: 10.

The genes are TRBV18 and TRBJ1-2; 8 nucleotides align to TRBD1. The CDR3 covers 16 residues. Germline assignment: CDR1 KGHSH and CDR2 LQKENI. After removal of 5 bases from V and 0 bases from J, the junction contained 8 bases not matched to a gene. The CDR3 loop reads CASSRKRDRTNYGYTF. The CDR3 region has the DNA TGTGCCAGCTCAAGAAAACGGGACAGGACTAACTATGGCTACACCTTC. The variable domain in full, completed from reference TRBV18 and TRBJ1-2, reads NAGVMQNPRHLVRRRGQEARLRCSPMKGHSHVYWYRQLPEEGLKFMVYLQKENIIDESGMPKERFSAEFPKEGPSILRIQQVVRGDSAAYFCASSRKRDRTNYGYTFGSGTRLTVV.

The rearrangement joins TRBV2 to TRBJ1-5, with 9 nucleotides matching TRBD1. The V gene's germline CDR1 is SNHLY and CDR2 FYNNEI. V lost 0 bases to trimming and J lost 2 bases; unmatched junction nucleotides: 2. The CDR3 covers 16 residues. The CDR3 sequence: CASSEAGTGRNQPQHF. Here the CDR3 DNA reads TGTGCCAGCAGTGAAGCTGGGACAGGGCGCAATCAGCCCCAGCATTTT.

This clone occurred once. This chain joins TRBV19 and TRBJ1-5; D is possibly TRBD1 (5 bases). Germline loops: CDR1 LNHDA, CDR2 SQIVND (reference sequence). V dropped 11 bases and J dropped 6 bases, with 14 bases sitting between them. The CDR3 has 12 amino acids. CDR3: CAVGEGLQPQHF. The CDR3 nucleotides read TGTGCCGTGGGTGAGGGACTTCAGCCCCAGCATTTT.

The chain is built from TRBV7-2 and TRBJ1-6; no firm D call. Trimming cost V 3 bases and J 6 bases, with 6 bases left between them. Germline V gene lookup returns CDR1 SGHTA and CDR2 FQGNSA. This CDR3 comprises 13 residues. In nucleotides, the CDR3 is TGTGCCAGCAGCTTGAACAGTAATTCACCCCTCCACTTT. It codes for CASSLNSNSPLHF.

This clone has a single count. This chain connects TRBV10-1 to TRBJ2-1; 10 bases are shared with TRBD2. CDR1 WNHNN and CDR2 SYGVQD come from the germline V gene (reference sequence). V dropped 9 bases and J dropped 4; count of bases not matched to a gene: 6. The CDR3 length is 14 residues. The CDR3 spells CASSSGSTYNEQFF. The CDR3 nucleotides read TGCGCCAGTTCTAGCGGGAGTACGTACAATGAGCAGTTCTTC.

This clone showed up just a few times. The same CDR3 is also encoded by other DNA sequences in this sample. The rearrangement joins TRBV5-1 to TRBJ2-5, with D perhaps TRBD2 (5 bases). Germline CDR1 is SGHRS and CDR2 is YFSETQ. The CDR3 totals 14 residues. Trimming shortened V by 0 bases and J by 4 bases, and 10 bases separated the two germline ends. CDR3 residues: CASSLGPGGETQYF. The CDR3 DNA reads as TGCGCCAGCAGCTTGGGGCCAGGAGGAGAGACCCAGTACTTC.

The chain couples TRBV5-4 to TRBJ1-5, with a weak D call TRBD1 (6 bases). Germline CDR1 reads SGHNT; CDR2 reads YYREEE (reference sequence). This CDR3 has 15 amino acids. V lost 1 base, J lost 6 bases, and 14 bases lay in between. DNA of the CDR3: TGTGCCAGCAGCTTGTACGGCTTGGACAGTCAGCCCCAGCATTTT. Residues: CASSLYGLDSQPQHF.

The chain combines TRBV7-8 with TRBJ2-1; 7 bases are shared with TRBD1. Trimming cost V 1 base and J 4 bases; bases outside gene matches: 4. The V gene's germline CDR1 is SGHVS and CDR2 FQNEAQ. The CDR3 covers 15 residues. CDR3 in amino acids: CASSLGTGNYNEQFF. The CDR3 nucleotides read TGTGCCAGCAGCTTAGGGACAGGAAATTACAATGAGCAGTTCTTC.

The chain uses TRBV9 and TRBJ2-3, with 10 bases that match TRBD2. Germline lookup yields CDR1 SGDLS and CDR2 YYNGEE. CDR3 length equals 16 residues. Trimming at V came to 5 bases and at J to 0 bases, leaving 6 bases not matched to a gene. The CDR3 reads CASSSSAGGSTDTQYF. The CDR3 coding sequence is TGTGCCAGCAGTTCTTCAGCGGGAGGGAGCACAGATACGCAGTATTTT. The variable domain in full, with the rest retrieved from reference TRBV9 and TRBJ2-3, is DSGVTQTPKHLITATGQRVTLRCSPRSGDLSVYWYQQSLDQGLQFLIQYYNGEERAKGNILERFSAQQFPDLHSELNLSSLELGDSALYFCASSSSAGGSTDTQYFGPGTRLTVL.

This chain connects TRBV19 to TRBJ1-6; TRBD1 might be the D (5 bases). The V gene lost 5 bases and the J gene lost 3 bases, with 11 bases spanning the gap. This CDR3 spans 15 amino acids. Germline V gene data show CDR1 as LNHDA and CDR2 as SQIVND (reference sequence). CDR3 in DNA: TGTGCCAGTAGTCCAAGCAGGGTCTATAATTCACCCCTCCACTTT. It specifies CASSPSRVYNSPLHF.

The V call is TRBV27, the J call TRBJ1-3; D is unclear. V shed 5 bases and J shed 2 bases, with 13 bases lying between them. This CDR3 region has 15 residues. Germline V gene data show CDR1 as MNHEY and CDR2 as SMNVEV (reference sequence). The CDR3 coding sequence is TGTGCCAGCAGTCCCGGAGGTGCCGCTGGAAACACCATATATTTT. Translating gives CASSPGGAAGNTIYF.

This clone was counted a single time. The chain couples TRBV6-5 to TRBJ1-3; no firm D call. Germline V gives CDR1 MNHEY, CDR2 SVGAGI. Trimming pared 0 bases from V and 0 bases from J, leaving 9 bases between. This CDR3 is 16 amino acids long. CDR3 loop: CASSYSTVPSGNTIYF. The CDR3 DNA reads TGTGCCAGCAGTTACTCAACAGTACCCTCTGGAAACACCATATATTTT.

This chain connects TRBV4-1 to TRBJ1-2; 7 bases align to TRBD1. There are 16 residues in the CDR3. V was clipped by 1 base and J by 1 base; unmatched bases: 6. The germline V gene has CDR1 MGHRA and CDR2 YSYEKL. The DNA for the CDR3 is TGCGCCAGCAGCCAAGCGACAGGGTTAATTAACTATGGCTACACCTTC. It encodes CASSQATGLINYGYTF.

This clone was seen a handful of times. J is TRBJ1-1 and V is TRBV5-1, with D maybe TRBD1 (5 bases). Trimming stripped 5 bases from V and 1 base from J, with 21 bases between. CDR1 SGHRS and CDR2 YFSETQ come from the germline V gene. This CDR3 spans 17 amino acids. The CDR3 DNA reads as TGCGCCAGCAGGTCTTGGGCCAGGGAAGGGGAGAACACTGAAGCTTTCTTT. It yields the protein CASRSWAREGENTEAFF.

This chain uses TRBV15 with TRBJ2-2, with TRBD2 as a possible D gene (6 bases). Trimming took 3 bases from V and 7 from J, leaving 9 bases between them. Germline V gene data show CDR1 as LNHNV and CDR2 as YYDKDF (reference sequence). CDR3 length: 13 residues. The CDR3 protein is CATSSQGGGELFF. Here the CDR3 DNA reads TGTGCCACCAGCAGTCAGGGAGGCGGGGAGCTGTTTTTT. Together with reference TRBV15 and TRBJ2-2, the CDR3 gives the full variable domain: DAMVIQNPRYQVTQFGKPVTLSCSQTLNHNVMYWYQQKSSQAPKLLFHYYDKDFNNEADTPDNFQSRRPNTSFCFLDIRSPGLGDTAMYLCATSSQGGGELFFGEGSRLTVL.